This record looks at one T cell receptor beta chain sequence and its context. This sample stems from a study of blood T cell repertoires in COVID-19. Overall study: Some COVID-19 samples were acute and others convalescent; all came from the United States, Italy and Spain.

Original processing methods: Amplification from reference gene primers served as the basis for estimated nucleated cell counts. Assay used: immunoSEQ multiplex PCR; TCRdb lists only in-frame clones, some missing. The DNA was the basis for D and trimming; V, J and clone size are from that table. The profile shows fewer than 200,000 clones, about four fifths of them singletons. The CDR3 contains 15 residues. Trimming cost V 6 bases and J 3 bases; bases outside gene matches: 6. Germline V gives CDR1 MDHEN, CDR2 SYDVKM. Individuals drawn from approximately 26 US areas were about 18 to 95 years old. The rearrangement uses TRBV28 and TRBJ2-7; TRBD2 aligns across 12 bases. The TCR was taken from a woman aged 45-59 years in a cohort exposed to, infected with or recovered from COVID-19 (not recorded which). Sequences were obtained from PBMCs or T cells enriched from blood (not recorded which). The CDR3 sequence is CASRRAGLAGYEQYF. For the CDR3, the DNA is TGTGCCAGCAGACGAGCGGGACTAGCGGGCTACGAGCAGTACTTC. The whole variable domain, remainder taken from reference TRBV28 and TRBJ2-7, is DVKVTQSSRYLVKRTGEKVFLECVQDMDHENMFWYRQDPGLGLRLIYFSYDVKMKEKGDIPEGYSVSREKKERFSLILESASTNQTSMYLCASRRAGLAGYEQYFGPGTRLTVT.